This is a list of T cell receptor beta chains from one sample in a study of PD-L1 blockade in urothelial cancer. TCRdb's copy holds only in-frame clones and misses some; the assay was immunoSEQ multiplex PCR. This table holds 100,000 or so clones, about 90% found once. The specimen was PBMCs, collected around atezolizumab (anti-PD-L1) treatment. These receptors all come from a woman over 75 with urothelial cancer. CDR3s include the opening cysteine and the closing phenylalanine or tryptophan. D genes are given only for firm matches. Some rows mark clone size as missing; the rest say once, few, many or name a class of expanded clone.

d_call | j_call | clone_size | v_call | cdr3_aa | cdr3_nt
TRBD2 | TRBJ2-1 | once | TRBV19 | CASSSRVAGSYNEQFF | TGTGCCAGTAGTAGCCGGGTAGCGGGATCTTACAATGAGCAGTTCTTC
NA | TRBJ1-1 | NA | TRBV7-7 | CASSLDGRGTEAFF | TGTGCCAGCAGCCTGGACGGGAGGGGCACTGAAGCTTTCTTT
NA | TRBJ2-7 | NA | TRBV30 | CAWRDWDSTGEQYF | TGTGCCTGGAGAGACTGGGACTCGACGGGAGAGCAGTACTTC
NA | TRBJ2-5 | NA | TRBV6-6 | CASSYDTGRETQYF | TGTGCCAGCAGTTACGATACAGGGAGAGAGACCCAGTACTTC
NA | TRBJ1-5 | NA | TRBV5-5 | CASSLAQGGGGQWPQHF | TGTGCCAGCAGCTTGGCCCAGGGTGGGGGGGGTCAATGGCCCCAGCATTTT
TRBD1 | TRBJ1-2 | few | TRBV7-9 | CAGGGAGGEGGYTF | TGTGCCGGGGGCGGTGCAGGGGGCGAAGGTGGCTACACCTTC
NA | TRBJ1-5 | NA | TRBV30 | CAWSGTGSFHF | TGTGCCTGGAGCGGGACTGGGAGTTTTCATTTT
NA | TRBJ1-3 | once | TRBV9 | CASSVAGFGNTIYF | TGTGCCAGCAGCGTGGCAGGGTTCGGAAACACCATATATTTT
TRBD2 | TRBJ2-7 | NA | TRBV9 | CASSIDGTSGMNEQYF | TGTGCCAGCAGCATCGACGGGACTAGCGGGATGAACGAGCAGTACTTC
NA | TRBJ1-5 | NA | TRBV7-6 | CASSEGRGNQPQHF | TGTGCCAGCAGCGAAGGGAGAGGTAATCAGCCCCAGCATTTT
TRBD1 | TRBJ1-1 | NA | TRBV10-1 | CASKSTGETEAFF | TGCGCCAGCAAATCAACAGGGGAAACTGAAGCTTTCTTT
TRBD2 | TRBJ2-5 | once | TRBV6-1 | CASSEVPGGETQYF | TGTGCCAGCAGTGAAGTCCCGGGGGGAGAGACCCAGTACTTC
NA | TRBJ2-7 | NA | TRBV2 | CASSVTGRDEQYF | TGTGCCAGCAGTGTTACAGGGCGGGACGAGCAGTACTTC
TRBD1 | TRBJ1-2 | NA | TRBV5-6 | CASSLEVGTGVGYTF | TGTGCCAGCAGCCTGGAAGTCGGGACAGGGGTTGGCTACACCTTC
TRBD2 | TRBJ2-1 | NA | TRBV5-1 | CASSLGLASNYNEQFF | TGCGCCAGCAGCTTGGGACTAGCTTCTAACTACAATGAGCAGTTCTTC
TRBD1 | TRBJ2-3 | NA | TRBV18 | CASSPQGASTDTQYF | TGTGCCAGCTCACCACAGGGGGCTAGCACAGATACGCAGTATTTT
NA | TRBJ2-1 | NA | TRBV30 | CAWNTGSSYNEQFF | TGTGCCTGGAATACAGGGAGCTCCTACAATGAGCAGTTCTTC
NA | TRBJ2-2 | NA | TRBV25-1 | CASSDRGANTGELFF | TGTGCCAGCAGTGACCGGGGAGCGAACACCGGGGAGCTGTTTTTT
TRBD1 | TRBJ2-7 | NA | TRBV27 | CASSLDRASYEQYF | TGTGCCAGCAGTTTGGACAGGGCGTCCTACGAGCAGTACTTC
NA | TRBJ1-4 | once | TRBV5-1 | CASSLGQLATNEKLFF | TGCGCCAGCAGCTTGGGACAGCTTGCAACTAATGAAAAACTGTTTTTT
TRBD1 | TRBJ2-7 | NA | TRBV10-3 | CAISLGQGDYEQYF | TGTGCCATCAGTCTAGGACAGGGCGACTACGAGCAGTACTTC
NA | TRBJ1-3 | NA | TRBV9 | CASSVTSSGNTIYF | TGTGCCAGCAGCGTAACTAGCTCTGGAAACACCATATATTTT
NA | TRBJ2-7 | NA | TRBV23-1 | CASSQSKASVYEQYF | TGCGCCAGCAGTCAATCGAAGGCTAGCGTCTACGAGCAGTACTTC
TRBD2 | TRBJ2-3 | NA | TRBV2 | CASSDRTSGLSTDTQYF | TGTGCCAGCAGTGATCGGACTAGCGGGCTTAGCACAGATACGCAGTATTTT
NA | TRBJ2-7 | NA | TRBV5-5 | CASSQIRETLSYEQYF | TGTGCCAGCAGCCAAATACGGGAGACACTCTCCTACGAGCAGTACTTC
NA | TRBJ2-1 | NA | TRBV9 | CASSVDSLSYNEQFF | TGTGCCAGCAGCGTGGACAGCCTCTCCTACAATGAGCAGTTCTTC
NA | TRBJ2-6 | NA | TRBV28 | CASSLQSGGTGANVLTF | TGTGCCAGCAGTTTACAGTCTGGAGGGACTGGGGCCAACGTCCTGACTTTC
TRBD2 | TRBJ2-7 | NA | TRBV5-1 | CASSSTLAGASEQYF | TGCGCCAGCAGCTCCACTCTAGCGGGAGCCAGCGAGCAGTACTTC
NA | TRBJ2-7 | NA | TRBV9 | CASSPHKTANAPNEQYF | TGTGCCAGCAGCCCCCATAAGACAGCTAATGCCCCCAACGAGCAGTACTTC
TRBD1 | TRBJ1-3 | NA | TRBV9 | CASSLTGGQGNTIYF | TGTGCCAGCAGCCTTACAGGGGGCCAGGGAAACACCATATATTTT
TRBD2 | TRBJ2-1 | NA | TRBV7-3 | CASSLGLAADEQFF | TGTGCCAGCAGCTTAGGGCTAGCGGCGGATGAGCAGTTCTTC
TRBD1 | TRBJ2-5 | NA | TRBV7-6 | CASSSGQGSGETQYF | TGTGCCAGCAGCTCCGGACAGGGGAGCGGGGAGACCCAGTACTTC
TRBD1 | TRBJ2-7 | NA | TRBV15 | CATSRERGRDEQYF | TGTGCCACCAGCAGAGAAAGGGGGCGGGACGAGCAGTACTTC
TRBD2 | TRBJ2-7 | NA | TRBV28 | CASILGAGALNEQYF | TGTGCCAGCATCTTGGGTGCGGGAGCTTTAAACGAGCAGTACTTC
NA | TRBJ1-1 | NA | TRBV11-1 | CASSRRQSSGNTEAFF | TGTGCCAGCAGCAGACGACAGTCCTCGGGGAACACTGAAGCTTTCTTT
NA | TRBJ1-2 | NA | TRBV19 | CASSPRGLEGYGYTF | TGTGCCAGTAGTCCTCGCGGACTGGAGGGATATGGCTACACCTTC
TRBD2 | TRBJ2-1 | NA | TRBV18 | CASSPRGEGEQFF | TGTGCCAGCTCCCCGCGGGGGGAGGGTGAGCAGTTCTTC
NA | TRBJ2-2 | NA | TRBV5-4 | CASSLDGGGTGELFF | TGTGCCAGCAGCTTGGACGGGGGTGGCACCGGGGAGCTGTTTTTT
TRBD1 | TRBJ2-5 | NA | TRBV28 | CASSLGTGVLETQYF | TGTGCCAGCAGTTTAGGGACAGGGGTGTTAGAGACCCAGTACTTC
NA | TRBJ2-1 | NA | TRBV7-9 | CASSSMGEGVNNEQFF | TGTGCCAGCAGCTCCATGGGGGAGGGGGTCAACAATGAGCAGTTCTTC